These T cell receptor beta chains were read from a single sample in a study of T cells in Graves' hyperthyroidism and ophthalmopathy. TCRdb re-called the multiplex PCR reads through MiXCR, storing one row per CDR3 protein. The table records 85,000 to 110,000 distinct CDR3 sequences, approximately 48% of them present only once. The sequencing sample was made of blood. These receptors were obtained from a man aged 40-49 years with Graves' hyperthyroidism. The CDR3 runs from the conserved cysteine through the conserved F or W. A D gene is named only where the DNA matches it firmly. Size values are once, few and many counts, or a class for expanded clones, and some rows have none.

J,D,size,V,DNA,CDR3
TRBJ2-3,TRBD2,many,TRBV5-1,TGCGCCAGCAGCTTGGACGGCGGGGGAAGCACAGATACGCAGTATTTT,CASSLDGGGSTDTQYF
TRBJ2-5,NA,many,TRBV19,TGTGCCAGTCGACGGACGGGGAACCAAGAGACCCAGTACTTC,CASRRTGNQETQYF
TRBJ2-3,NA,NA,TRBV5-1,TGCGCCAGCAGCTTCGGGGGAAGTATCCCAGATACGCAGTATTTT,CASSFGGSIPDTQYF
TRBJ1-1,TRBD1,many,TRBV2,TGTGCCAGCAGCTTGACAGGGATGCACACTGAAGCTTTCTTT,CASSLTGMHTEAFF
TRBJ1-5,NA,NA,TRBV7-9,TGTGCCAGCAGCTACGGGGGGAGAAACCAAGAGACCCAGCATTTT,CASSYGGRNQETQHF
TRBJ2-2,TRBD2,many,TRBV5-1,TGCGCCAGCAGCTTTAGCGGGGCGAACACCGGGGAGCTGTTTTTT,CASSFSGANTGELFF
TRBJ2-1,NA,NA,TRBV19,TGTGCCGGTAGTATTGGCTACCCAAATCCCAATGAGCAGTCCTTC,CAGSIGYPNPNEQSF
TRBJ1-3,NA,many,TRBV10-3,TGTGCCATCAGTGGGCCAAAGGGCCCCTCTGGAAACACCATATATTTT,CAISGPKGPSGNTIYF
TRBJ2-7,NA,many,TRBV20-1,TGCAGTGCTAGGACACCCACCTACGAGCAGTACTTC,CSARTPTYEQYF
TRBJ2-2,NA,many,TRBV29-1,TGCAGCGTCCTCACACTTGACACCGGGGAGCTGTTTTTT,CSVLTLDTGELFF
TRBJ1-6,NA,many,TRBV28,TGTGCCAGCAGTATGGACTCGGCCTATAATTCACCCCTCCACTTT,CASSMDSAYNSPLHF
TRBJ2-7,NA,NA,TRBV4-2,TGTGCCAGCAGCCAAGGAGGAGGCCGGACAGACGCCTACGAGCAGTACTTC,CASSQGGGRTDAYEQYF
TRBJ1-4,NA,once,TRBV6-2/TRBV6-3,TGTGCCAGCAGTTACAATTCCCCGATTCCAACTAATGAAAAACTGTTTTTT,CASSYNSPIPTNEKLFF
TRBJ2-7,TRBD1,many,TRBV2,TGTGCCAGCAGGAGGACAGGGGGCGAGCAGTACTTC,CASRRTGGEQYF
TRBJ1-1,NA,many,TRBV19,TGTGCCAGTAGTATTAGGAACACTGAAGCTTTCTTT,CASSIRNTEAFF
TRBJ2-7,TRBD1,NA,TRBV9,TGTGCCAGTAGCGTCGGGGACAGGGGGATGTACGAGCAGTACTTC,CASSVGDRGMYEQYF
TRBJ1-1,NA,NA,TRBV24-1,TGTGCCACCAGTGTTGGGGGGACCACTGAAGCTTTCTTT,CATSVGGTTEAFF